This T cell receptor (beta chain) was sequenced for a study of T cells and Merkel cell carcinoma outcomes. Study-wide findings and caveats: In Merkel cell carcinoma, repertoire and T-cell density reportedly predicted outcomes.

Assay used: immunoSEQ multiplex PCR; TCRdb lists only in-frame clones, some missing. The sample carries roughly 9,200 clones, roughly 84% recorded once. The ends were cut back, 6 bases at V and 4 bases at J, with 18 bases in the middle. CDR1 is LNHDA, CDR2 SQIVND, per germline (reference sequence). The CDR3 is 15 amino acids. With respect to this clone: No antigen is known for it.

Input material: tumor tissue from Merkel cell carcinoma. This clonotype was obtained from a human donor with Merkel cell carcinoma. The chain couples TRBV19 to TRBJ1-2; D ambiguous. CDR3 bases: TGTGCCAGTAGATCCGGAGCTCGGTTGGGCTATGGCTACACCTTC. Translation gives CASRSGARLGYGYTF.